The 6 T cell receptor beta chains presented below share a single source sample, sequenced in a study of cytomegalovirus exposure and HLA in healthy donors. Primers for the PCR totalled 60 Vbeta and 13 Jbeta. TCRdb keeps only in-frame clones here, not all; method: immunoSEQ multiplex PCR. The sample carries a few hundred thousand clones, roughly 70% recorded once. Source material: PBMCs. The receptors derive from a female donor in good health and CMV-seronegative.

There are a few counts of this clone. The V gene is TRBV15, the J gene TRBJ2-1, with 12 bases lining up with TRBD2. The ends lost 1 base at V and 6 bases at J; junction bases unmatched: 7. The CDR3 covers 17 residues. CDR1 LNHNV and CDR2 YYDKDF come from the germline V gene (reference sequence). The CDR3: CATSRVWRLAGVNEQFF. CDR3 sequence (DNA): TGTGCCACCAGCAGAGTATGGAGACTAGCGGGAGTCAATGAGCAGTTCTTC. Looking up the rest from reference TRBV15 and TRBJ2-1 gives the full variable domain: DAMVIQNPRYQVTQFGKPVTLSCSQTLNHNVMYWYQQKSSQAPKLLFHYYDKDFNNEADTPDNFQSRRPNTSFCFLDIRSPGLGDTAMYLCATSRVWRLAGVNEQFFGPGTRLTVL.

The chain links TRBV6-5 to TRBJ2-7; TRBD2 aligns across 9 bases. CDR3 size: 14 residues. V gave up 3 bases and J gave up 5 bases; unmatched junction bases: 5. The germline V gene has CDR1 MNHEY and CDR2 SVGAGI. The CDR3 DNA follows: TGTGCCAGCAGTTATGCGGGAGGGCTCGACGAGCAGTACTTC. It yields the protein CASSYAGGLDEQYF.

The V and J genes are TRBV28 and TRBJ2-7, with D perhaps TRBD2 (6 bases). With 2 bases removed from V and 7 bases from J, the gap between germline ends came to 15 bases. The CDR3 spans 14 residues. Germline CDR1 reads MDHEN; CDR2 reads SYDVKM. The CDR3 spells CASSLTSPGGEQYF. The CDR3 coding sequence is TGTGCCAGCAGTTTAACTAGCCCAGGAGGGGAGCAGTACTTC.

This clone was observed a few times. V usage is TRBV27 and J usage is TRBJ1-2; TRBD1 matches at 7 bases. Unmatched junction bases numbered 8, after V lost 2 bases and J lost 8 bases. The length of the CDR3 is 14 residues. CDR1 is MNHEY and CDR2 is SMNVEV in the germline V gene (reference sequence). Written as DNA, the CDR3 is TGTGCCAGCAGTTTAAACAGGGGAGCGCGCGGCTACACCTTC. Translating gives CASSLNRGARGYTF.

For the CDR3, the DNA is TGTGCCAGCAGTGAAGCGCGGAGGACTAGCGGGAGAGTAGGCGAGCAGTACTTC. It is translated as CASSEARRTSGRVGEQYF. The chain carries TRBV2 and TRBJ2-7; 13 nucleotides line up with TRBD2. The CDR3 runs to 18 residues. With 0 bases clipped from V and 6 bases from J, the junction kept 11 bases outside the gene matches. Germline CDR1 is SNHLY and CDR2 is FYNNEI.

The V and J genes are TRBV18 and TRBJ2-5; perhaps TRBD2 as D (7 bases). The CDR3 is 15 amino acids. The germline V gene has CDR1 KGHSH and CDR2 LQKENI. V was shortened by 3 bases and J by 2 bases, with 13 bases between the two germline ends. The CDR3 spells CASSPGGQSQETQYF. The CDR3, as DNA: TGTGCCAGCTCACCGGGGGGGCAGTCTCAAGAGACCCAGTACTTC.